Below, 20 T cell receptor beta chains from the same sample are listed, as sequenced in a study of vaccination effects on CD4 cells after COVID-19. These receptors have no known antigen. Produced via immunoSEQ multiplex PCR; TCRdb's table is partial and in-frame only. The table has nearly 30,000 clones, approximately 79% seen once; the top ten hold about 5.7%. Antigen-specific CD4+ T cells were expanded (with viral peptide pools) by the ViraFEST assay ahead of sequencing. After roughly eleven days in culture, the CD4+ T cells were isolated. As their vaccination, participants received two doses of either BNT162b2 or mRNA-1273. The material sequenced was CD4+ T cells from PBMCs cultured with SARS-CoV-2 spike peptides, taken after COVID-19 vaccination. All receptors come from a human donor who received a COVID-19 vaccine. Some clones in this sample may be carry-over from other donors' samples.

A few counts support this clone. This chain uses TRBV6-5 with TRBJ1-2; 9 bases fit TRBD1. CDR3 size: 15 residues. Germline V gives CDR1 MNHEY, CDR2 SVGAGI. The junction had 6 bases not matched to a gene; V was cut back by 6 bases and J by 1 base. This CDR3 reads CASRRDRENNYGYTF. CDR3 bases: TGTGCCAGCAGACGGGACAGGGAAAATAACTATGGCTACACCTTC.

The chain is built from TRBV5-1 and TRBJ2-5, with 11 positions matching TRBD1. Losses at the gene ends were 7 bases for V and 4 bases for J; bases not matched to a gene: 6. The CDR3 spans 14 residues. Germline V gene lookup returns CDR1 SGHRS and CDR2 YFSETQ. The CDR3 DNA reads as TGCGCCAGCTCAGGACAGGGGGCGTCAGAGACCCAGTACTTC. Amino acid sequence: CASSGQGASETQYF.

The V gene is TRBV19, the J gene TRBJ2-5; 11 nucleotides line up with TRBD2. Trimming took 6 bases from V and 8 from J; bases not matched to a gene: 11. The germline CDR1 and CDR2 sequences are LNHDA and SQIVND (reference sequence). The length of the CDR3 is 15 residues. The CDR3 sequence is CASRSASGGSFTQYF. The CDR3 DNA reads TGTGCCAGTAGATCGGCTAGCGGGGGGAGCTTTACCCAGTACTTC.

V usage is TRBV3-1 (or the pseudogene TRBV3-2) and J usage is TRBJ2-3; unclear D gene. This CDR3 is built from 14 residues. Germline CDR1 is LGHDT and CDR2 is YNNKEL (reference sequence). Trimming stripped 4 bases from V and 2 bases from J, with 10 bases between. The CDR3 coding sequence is TGTGCCAGCAGCCCCCTGGCTCACACAGATACGCAGTATTTT. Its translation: CASSPLAHTDTQYF.

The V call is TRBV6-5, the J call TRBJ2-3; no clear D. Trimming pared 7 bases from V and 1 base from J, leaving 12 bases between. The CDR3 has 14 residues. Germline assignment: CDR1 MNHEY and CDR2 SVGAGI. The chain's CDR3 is CASTTSLGTDTQYF. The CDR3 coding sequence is TGTGCCAGCACGACTTCTCTAGGCACAGATACGCAGTATTTT.

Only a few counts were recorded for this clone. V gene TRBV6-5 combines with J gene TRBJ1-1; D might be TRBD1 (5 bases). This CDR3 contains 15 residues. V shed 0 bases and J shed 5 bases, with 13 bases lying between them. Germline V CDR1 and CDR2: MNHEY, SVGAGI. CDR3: CASSYSRQGETEAFF. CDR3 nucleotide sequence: TGTGCCAGCAGTTACTCGAGGCAGGGAGAGACTGAAGCTTTCTTT.

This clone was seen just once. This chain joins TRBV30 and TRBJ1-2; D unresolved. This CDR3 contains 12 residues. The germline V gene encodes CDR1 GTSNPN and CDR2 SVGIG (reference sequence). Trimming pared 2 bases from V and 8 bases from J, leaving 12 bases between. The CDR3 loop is CAWSLGGRGYTF. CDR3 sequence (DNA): TGTGCCTGGAGTTTAGGCGGTCGGGGCTACACCTTC.

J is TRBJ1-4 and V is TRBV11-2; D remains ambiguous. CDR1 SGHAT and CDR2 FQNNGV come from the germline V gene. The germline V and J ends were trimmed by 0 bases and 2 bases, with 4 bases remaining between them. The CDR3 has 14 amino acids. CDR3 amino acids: CASSLDHTNEKLFF. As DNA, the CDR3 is TGTGCCAGCAGCTTAGATCATACTAATGAAAAACTGTTTTTT.

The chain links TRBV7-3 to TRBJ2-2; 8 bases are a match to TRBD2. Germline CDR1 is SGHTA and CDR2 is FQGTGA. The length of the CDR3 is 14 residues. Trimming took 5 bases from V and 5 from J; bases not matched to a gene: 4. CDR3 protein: CASSPGLETGELFF. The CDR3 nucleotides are TGTGCCAGCAGCCCGGGACTAGAGACCGGGGAGCTGTTTTTT. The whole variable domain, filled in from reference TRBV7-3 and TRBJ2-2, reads GAGVSQTPSNKVTEKGKYVELRCDPISGHTALYWYRQSLGQGPEFLIYFQGTGAADDSGLPNDRFFAVRPEGSVSTLKIQRTERGDSAVYLCASSPGLETGELFFGEGSRLTVL.

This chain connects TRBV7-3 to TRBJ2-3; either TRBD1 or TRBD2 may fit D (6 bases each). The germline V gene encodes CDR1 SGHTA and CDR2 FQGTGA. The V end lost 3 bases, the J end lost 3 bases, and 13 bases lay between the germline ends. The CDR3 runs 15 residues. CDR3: CASSLITGTTDTQYF. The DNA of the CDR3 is TGTGCCAGCAGCTTGATAACAGGGACTACAGATACGCAGTATTTT. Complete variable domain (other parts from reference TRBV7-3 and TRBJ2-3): GAGVSQTPSNKVTEKGKYVELRCDPISGHTALYWYRQSLGQGPEFLIYFQGTGAADDSGLPNDRFFAVRPEGSVSTLKIQRTERGDSAVYLCASSLITGTTDTQYFGPGTRLTVL.

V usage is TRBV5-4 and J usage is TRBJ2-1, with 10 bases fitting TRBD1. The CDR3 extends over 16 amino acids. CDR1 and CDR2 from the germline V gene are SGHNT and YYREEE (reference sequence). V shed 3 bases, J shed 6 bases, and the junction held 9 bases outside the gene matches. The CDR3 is CASSSISGTGANEQFF. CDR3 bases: TGTGCCAGCAGCTCAATAAGCGGGACAGGGGCCAATGAGCAGTTCTTC.

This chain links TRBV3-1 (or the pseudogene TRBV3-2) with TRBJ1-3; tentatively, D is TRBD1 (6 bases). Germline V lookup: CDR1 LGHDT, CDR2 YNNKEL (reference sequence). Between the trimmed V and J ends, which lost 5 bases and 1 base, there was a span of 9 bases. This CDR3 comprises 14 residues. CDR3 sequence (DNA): TGTGCCAGCAGCTCCGGACAGTCTGGAAACACCATATATTTT. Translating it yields CASSSGQSGNTIYF.

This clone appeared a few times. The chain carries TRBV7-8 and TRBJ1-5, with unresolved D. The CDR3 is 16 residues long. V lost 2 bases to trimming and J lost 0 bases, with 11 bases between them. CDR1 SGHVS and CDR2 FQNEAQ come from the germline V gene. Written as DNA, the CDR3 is TGTGCCAGCAGCTTATCACAAACCTATAGCAATCAGCCCCAGCATTTT. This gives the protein CASSLSQTYSNQPQHF.

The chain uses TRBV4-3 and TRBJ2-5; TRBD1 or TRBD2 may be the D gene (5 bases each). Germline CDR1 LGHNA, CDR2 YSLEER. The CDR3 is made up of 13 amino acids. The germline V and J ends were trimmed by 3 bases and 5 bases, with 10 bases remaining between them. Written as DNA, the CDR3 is TGCGCCAGCAGCCAGGGACGGTGGGAGACCCAGTACTTC. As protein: CASSQGRWETQYF.

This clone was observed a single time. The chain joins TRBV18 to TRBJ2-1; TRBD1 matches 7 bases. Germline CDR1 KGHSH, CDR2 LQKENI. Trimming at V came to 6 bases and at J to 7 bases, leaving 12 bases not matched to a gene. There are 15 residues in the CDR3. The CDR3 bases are TGTGCCAGCTCCGATTCGGGGACAGCGAGGAATGAGCAGTTCTTC. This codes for CASSDSGTARNEQFF.

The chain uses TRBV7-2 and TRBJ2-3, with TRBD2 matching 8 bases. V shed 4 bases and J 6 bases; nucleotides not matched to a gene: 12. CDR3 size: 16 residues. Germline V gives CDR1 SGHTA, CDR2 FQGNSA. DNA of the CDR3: TGTGCCAGCAGCTCCCTAAACATACCGGGGGGGGATACGCAGTATTTT. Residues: CASSSLNIPGGDTQYF.

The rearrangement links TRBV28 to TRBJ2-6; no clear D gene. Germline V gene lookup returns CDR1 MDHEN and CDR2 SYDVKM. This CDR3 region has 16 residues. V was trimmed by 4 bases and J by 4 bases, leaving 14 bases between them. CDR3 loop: CASSSGPGAGANVLTF. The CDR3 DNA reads TGTGCCAGCAGTTCCGGACCAGGTGCCGGGGCCAACGTCCTGACTTTC.

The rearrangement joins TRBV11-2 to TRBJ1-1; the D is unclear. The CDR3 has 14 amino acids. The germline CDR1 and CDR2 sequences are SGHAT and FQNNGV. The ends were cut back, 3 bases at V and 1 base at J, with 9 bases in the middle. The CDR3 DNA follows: TGTGCCAGCAGCTTTTTACCAGGGAACACTGAAGCTTTCTTT. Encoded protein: CASSFLPGNTEAFF.

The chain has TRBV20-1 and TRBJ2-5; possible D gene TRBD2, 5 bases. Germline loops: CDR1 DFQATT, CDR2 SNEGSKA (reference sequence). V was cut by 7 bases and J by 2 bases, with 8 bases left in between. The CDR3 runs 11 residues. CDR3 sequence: CSGRTQETQYF. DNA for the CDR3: TGCAGTGGTAGGACTCAAGAGACCCAGTACTTC.

The DNA of the CDR3 is TGTGCCAGCAGCTTAGGGGGTAACTATGGCTACACCTTC. It is translated as CASSLGGNYGYTF. The rearrangement uses TRBV7-2 and TRBJ1-2; D uncertain. V lost 1 base and J lost 1, with 4 bases in between. In germline, CDR1 is SGHTA, CDR2 FQGNSA. The CDR3 extends over 13 amino acids.